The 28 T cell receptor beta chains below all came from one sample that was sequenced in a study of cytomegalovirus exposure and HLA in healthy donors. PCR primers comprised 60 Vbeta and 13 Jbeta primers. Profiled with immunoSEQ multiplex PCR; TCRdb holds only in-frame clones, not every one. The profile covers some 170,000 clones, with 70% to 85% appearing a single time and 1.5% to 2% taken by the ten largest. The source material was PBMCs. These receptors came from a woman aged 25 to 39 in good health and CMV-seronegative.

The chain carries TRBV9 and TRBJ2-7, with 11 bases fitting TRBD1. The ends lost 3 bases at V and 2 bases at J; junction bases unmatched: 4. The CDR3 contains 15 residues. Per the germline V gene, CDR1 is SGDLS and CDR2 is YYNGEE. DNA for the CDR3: TGTGCCAGCAGCGGCACGGGACAGGGGGCCTACGAGCAGTACTTC. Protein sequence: CASSGTGQGAYEQYF.

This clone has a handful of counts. The CDR3 loop is CASMTQGAYEQYF. In nucleotides, the CDR3 is TGTGCCAGCATGACGCAGGGGGCCTACGAGCAGTACTTC. The rearrangement joins TRBV28 to TRBJ2-7, with TRBD1 identical over 7 bases. CDR3 size: 13 residues. J gave up 2 bases and V 7 bases, and 5 bases lay outside the gene matches. Germline V lookup: CDR1 MDHEN, CDR2 SYDVKM.

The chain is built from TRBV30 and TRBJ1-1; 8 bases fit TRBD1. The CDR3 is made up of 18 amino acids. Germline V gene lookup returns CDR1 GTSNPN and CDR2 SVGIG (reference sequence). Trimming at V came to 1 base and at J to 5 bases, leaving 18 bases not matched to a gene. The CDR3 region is CAWSGGRTGKQVGTEAFF. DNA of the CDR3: TGTGCCTGGAGTGGCGGGCGGACAGGGAAACAAGTGGGGACTGAAGCTTTCTTT.

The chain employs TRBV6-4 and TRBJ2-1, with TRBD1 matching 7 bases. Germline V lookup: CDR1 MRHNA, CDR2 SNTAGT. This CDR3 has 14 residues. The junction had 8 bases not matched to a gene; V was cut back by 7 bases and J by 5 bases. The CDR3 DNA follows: TGTGCCAGCAAGGGGGACAGTCCGCACAATGAGCAGTTCTTC. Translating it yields CASKGDSPHNEQFF.

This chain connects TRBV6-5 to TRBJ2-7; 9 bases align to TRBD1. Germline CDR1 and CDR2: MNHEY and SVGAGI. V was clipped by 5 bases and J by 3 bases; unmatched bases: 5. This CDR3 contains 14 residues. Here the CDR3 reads CASSVQGAYYEQYF. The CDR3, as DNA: TGTGCCAGCAGTGTACAGGGGGCGTACTACGAGCAGTACTTC.

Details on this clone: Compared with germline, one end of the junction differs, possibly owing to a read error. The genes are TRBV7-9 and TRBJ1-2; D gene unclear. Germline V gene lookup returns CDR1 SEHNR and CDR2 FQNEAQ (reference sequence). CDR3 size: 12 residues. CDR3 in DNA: TGTTCCAGCAGCTCGCGAGGGAATGGCTACACCTTC. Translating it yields CSSSSRGNGYTF. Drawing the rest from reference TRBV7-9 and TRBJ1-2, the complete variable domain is DTGVSQNPRHKITKRGQNVTFRCDPISEHNRLYWYRQTLGQGPEFLTYFQNEAQLEKSRLLSDRFSAERPKGSFSTLEIQRTEQGDSAMYLCSSSSRGNGYTFGSGTRLTVV.

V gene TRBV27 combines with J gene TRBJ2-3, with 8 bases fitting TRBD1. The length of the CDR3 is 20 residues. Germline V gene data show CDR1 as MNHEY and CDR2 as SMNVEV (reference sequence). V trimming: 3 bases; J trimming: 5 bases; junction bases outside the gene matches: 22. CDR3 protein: CASSFSPPSPGQVMRDTQYF. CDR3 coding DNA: TGTGCCAGCAGTTTTTCTCCCCCGTCACCGGGACAGGTGATGCGAGATACGCAGTATTTT.

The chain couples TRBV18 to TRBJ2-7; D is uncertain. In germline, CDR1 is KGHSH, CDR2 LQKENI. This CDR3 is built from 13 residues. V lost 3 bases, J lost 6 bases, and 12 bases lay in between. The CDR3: CASSPDILSEQYF. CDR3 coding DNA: TGTGCCAGCTCACCCGATATACTGAGCGAGCAGTACTTC.

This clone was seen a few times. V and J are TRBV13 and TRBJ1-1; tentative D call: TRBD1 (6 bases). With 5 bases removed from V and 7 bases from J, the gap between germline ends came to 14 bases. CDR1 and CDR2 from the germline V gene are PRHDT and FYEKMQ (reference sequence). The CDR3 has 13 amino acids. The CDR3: CASSTRGRGEAFF. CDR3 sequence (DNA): TGTGCCAGCAGCACAAGGGGCAGGGGTGAAGCTTTCTTT.

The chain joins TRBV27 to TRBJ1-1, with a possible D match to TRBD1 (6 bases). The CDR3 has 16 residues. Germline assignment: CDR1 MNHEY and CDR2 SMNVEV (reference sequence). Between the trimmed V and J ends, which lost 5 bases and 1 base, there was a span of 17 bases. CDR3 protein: CASSPTPRGANTEAFF. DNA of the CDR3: TGTGCCAGCAGTCCAACCCCCCGGGGGGCGAACACTGAAGCTTTCTTT.

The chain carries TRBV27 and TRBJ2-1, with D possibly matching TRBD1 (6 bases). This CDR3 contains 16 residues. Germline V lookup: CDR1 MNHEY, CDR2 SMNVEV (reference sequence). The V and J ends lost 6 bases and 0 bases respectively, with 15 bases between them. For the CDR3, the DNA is TGTGCCAGCAGCTCGACAGGATACAGCTCCTACAATGAGCAGTTCTTC. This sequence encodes CASSSTGYSSYNEQFF.

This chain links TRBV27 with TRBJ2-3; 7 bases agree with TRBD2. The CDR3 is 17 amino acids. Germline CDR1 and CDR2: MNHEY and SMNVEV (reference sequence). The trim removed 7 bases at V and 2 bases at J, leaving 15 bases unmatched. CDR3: CASTPAGTRLLTDTQYF. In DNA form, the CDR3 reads TGTGCCAGCACCCCAGCGGGAACTAGACTCCTCACAGATACGCAGTATTTT.

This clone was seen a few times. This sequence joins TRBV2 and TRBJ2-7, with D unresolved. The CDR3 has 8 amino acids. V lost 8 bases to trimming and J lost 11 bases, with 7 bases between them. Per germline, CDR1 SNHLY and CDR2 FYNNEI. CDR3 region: CASGPEYF. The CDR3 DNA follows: TGTGCCAGCGGGCCTGAGTACTTC.

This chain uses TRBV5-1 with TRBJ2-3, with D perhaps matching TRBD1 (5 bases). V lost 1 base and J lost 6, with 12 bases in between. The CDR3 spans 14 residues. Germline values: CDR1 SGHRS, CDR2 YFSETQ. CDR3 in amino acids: CASSLRAGQDTQYF. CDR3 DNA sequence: TGCGCCAGCAGCTTGAGGGCAGGGCAGGATACGCAGTATTTT.

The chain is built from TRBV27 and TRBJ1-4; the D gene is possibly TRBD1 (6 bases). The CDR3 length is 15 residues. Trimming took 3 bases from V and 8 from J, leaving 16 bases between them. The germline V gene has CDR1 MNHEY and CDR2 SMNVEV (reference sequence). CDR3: CASSLGADGGEKLFF. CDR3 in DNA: TGTGCCAGCAGTTTGGGGGCCGATGGGGGAGAAAAACTGTTTTTT.

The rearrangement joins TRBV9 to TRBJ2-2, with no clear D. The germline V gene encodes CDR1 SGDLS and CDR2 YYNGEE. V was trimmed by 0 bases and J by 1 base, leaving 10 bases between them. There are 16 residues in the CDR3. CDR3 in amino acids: CASSVGQEENTGELFF. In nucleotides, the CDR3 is TGTGCCAGCAGCGTAGGTCAGGAAGAGAACACCGGGGAGCTGTTTTTT. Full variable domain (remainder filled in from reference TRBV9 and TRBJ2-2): DSGVTQTPKHLITATGQRVTLRCSPRSGDLSVYWYQQSLDQGLQFLIQYYNGEERAKGNILERFSAQQFPDLHSELNLSSLELGDSALYFCASSVGQEENTGELFFGEGSRLTVL.

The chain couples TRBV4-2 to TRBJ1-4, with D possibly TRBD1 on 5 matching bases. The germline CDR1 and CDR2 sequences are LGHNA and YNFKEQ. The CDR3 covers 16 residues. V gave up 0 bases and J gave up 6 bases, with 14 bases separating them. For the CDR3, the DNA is TGTGCCAGCAGCCAAGATCCGGGACTGGATTATGAAAAACTGTTTTTT. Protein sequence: CASSQDPGLDYEKLFF.

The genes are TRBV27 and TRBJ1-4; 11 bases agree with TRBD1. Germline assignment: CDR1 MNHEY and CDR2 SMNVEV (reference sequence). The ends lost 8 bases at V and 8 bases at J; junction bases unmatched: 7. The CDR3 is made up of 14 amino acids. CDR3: CASSPGQGVEKLFF. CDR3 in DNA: TGTGCCAGCTCCCCGGGACAGGGGGTAGAAAAACTGTTTTTT.

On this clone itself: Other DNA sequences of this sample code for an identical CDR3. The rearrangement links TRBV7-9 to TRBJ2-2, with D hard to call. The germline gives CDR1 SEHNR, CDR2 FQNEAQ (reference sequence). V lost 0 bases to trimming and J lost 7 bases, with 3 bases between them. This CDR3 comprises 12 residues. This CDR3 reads CASSLASGELFF. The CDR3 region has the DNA TGTGCCAGCAGCTTAGCCAGCGGGGAGCTGTTTTTT.

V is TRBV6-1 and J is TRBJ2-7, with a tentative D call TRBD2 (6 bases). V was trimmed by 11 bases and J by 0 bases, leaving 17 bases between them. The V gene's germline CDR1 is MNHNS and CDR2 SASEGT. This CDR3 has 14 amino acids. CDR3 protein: CAVMRDGISYEQYF. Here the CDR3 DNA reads TGTGCCGTTATGCGGGACGGCATCTCCTACGAGCAGTACTTC.

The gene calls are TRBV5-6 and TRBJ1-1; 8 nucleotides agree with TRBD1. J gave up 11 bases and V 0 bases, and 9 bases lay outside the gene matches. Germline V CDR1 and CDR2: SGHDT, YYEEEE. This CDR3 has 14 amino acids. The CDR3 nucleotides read TGTGCCAGCAGCTTGGATTATCAGGGGGCGGAGGCTTTCTTT. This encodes CASSLDYQGAEAFF.

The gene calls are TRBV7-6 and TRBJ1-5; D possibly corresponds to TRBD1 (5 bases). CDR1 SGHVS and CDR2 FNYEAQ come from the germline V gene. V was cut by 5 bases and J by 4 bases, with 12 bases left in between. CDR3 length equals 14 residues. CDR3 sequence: CASSPGRANQPQHF. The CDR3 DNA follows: TGTGCCAGCAGCCCGGGCAGGGCAAATCAGCCCCAGCATTTT.

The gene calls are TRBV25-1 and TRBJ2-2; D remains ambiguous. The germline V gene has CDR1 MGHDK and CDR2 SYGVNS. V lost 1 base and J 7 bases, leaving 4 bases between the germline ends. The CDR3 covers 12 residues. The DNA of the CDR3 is TGTGCCAGCAGTGAATCTTACGGGGAGCTGTTTTTT. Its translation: CASSESYGELFF.

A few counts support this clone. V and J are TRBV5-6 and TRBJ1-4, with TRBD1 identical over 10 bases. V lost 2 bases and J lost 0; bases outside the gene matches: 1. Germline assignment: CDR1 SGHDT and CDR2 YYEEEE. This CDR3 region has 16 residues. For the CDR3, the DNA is TGTGCCAGCAGCTTTGACAGGGGGCCAACTAATGAAAAACTGTTTTTT. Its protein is CASSFDRGPTNEKLFF. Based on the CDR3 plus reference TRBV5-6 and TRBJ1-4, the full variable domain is DAGVTQSPTHLIKTRGQQVTLRCSPKSGHDTVSWYQQALGQGPQFIFQYYEEEERQRGNFPDRFSGHQFPNYSSELNVNALLLGDSALYLCASSFDRGPTNEKLFFGSGTQLSVL.

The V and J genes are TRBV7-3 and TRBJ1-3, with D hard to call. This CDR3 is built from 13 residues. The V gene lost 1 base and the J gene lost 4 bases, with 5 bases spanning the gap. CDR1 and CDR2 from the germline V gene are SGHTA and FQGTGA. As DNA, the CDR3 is TGTGCCAGCAGCTTAAACACGGGAAACACCATATATTTT. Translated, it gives CASSLNTGNTIYF.

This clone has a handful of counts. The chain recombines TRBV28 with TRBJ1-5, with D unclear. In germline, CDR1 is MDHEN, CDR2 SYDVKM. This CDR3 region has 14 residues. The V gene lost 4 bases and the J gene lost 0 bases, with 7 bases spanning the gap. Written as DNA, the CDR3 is TGTGCCAGCAGTTGGCAGATTAGCAATCAGCCCCAGCATTTT. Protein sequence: CASSWQISNQPQHF.

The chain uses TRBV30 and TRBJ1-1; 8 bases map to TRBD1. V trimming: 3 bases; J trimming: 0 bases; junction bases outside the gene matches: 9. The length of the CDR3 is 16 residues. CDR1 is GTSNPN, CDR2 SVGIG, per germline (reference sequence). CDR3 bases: TGTGCCTGGAGAGCAGGGGGCCCGTTCATGAACACTGAAGCTTTCTTT. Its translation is CAWRAGGPFMNTEAFF.

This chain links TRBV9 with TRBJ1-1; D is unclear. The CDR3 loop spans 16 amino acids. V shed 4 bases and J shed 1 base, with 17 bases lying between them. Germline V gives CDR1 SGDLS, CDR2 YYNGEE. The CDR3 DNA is TGTGCCAGCAGCCCCCAACCCGTACGAGCGAACACTGAAGCTTTCTTT. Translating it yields CASSPQPVRANTEAFF.